These T cell receptor beta chains were read from a single sample in a study of PD-1 blockade in classical Hodgkin lymphoma. Repertoires were generated with immunoSEQ multiplex PCR, while TCRdb's copy carries only in-frame clones and drops some. This sample has around 60,000 clones, with 70% to 90% found just once. Sequenced here: peripheral blood mononuclear cells (PBMCs), sampled before the fourth cycle of nivolumab. The receptors stem from a human donor with classical Hodgkin lymphoma. The CDR3 runs from the conserved cysteine through the conserved F or W. A D gene is named only where the DNA matches it firmly. Clone size is given for some rows only: seen once, a few or many times, or a class if the clone is expanded.

TGCGCCAGCAGCTTGGATGGCCAGGGTAATTCACCCCTCCACTTT,CASSLDGQGNSPLHF,NA,NA,TRBJ1-6,TRBV5-1
TGTGCCACAAGGGTAGGGCTAAACTATGGCTACACCTTC,CATRVGLNYGYTF,NA,NA,TRBJ1-2,TRBV6-6
TGTGCCAGCAGTCGCAGAGGAGTTAACTATGGCTACACCTTC,CASSRRGVNYGYTF,NA,NA,TRBJ1-2,TRBV6-5
TGCGCCAGCAGTCAGGACCCCGGGCGGGGAAACACCATATATTTT,CASSQDPGRGNTIYF,NA,NA,TRBJ1-3,TRBV5-1
TGTGCCAGCAGCTCGGGGACACCCCTCCACTTT,CASSSGTPLHF,few,NA,TRBJ1-6,TRBV7-9
TGTGCCAGCAGCTCCGGGACAGGGCGGCCTCAGCTGTTTTTT,CASSSGTGRPQLFF,NA,TRBD1,TRBJ1-4,TRBV6-1
TGTGCCAGCAGTGCCGATGCGACAGGGCCCTCGGCCCAGTACTTC,CASSADATGPSAQYF,once,TRBD1,TRBJ2-5,TRBV25-1
TGTGCCAGCAGACCTAACGACGGGACAGGGGACACTGAAGCTTTCTTT,CASRPNDGTGDTEAFF,NA,TRBD1,TRBJ1-1,TRBV7-8
TGTGCCAGCAGTCGACCTCAGGGGACTAACTATGGCTACACCTTC,CASSRPQGTNYGYTF,once,NA,TRBJ1-2,TRBV6-6
TGTGCCTGGAGTGGAGGGACAGTCAATGAGCAGTTCTTC,CAWSGGTVNEQFF,NA,TRBD1,TRBJ2-1,TRBV30
TGCAGCGTCGGCAATTTCCATGGGGGGACTGAAGCTTTCTTT,CSVGNFHGGTEAFF,once,NA,TRBJ1-1,TRBV29-1
TGCGCCAGCAGCTTGGATCGGATGGGGGAAGGCTACACCTTC,CASSLDRMGEGYTF,NA,NA,TRBJ1-2,TRBV5-1
TGTGCCAGCTCCGGTGGGAGACAGCCGAACACTGAAGCTTTCTTT,CASSGGRQPNTEAFF,NA,NA,TRBJ1-1,TRBV18
TGTGCCAGCTCGTCGAGAGGGCTATTCTCTGGAAACACCATATATTTT,CASSSRGLFSGNTIYF,NA,NA,TRBJ1-3,TRBV18
TGCGCCAGCAGCCTACTAGCGGGGGGGAACAATGAGCAGTTCTTC,CASSLLAGGNNEQFF,NA,TRBD2,TRBJ2-1,TRBV5-1
TGTGCCAGCAGTTACAACACAGGGGAACAGACCCAGTACTTC,CASSYNTGEQTQYF,NA,TRBD1,TRBJ2-5,TRBV6-5
TGTGCCAGCAGTGAAGTTTCGCGGACAGCAACCTACGAGCAGTACTTC,CASSEVSRTATYEQYF,NA,NA,TRBJ2-7,TRBV2
TGCGCCAGCAGCAGGAGCGGGGGGGCCGACAATGAGCAGTTCTTC,CASSRSGGADNEQFF,NA,TRBD2,TRBJ2-1,TRBV5-1
TGTGCCAGTAGTACTGCAGGGGTTTCCTACGAGCAGTACTTC,CASSTAGVSYEQYF,NA,NA,TRBJ2-7,TRBV19
TGTGCCAGCAGCCCGGTGGGGCCCTACAATGAGCAGTTCTTC,CASSPVGPYNEQFF,NA,NA,TRBJ2-1,TRBV6-5
TGTGCCAGCAGCGAGACAGGGGCTGGGGCCAACGTCCTGACTTTC,CASSETGAGANVLTF,once,TRBD1,TRBJ2-6,TRBV9
TGTGCCAGCAGTTTAAGAGGCCGGGACAGGGGGCCCTCGAACACCGGGGAGCTGTTTTTT,CASSLRGRDRGPSNTGELFF,NA,TRBD1,TRBJ2-2,TRBV27
TGCGCCAGCAGCTTGATGGGTACAGATACGCAGTATTTT,CASSLMGTDTQYF,NA,NA,TRBJ2-3,TRBV5-1
TGTGCCAGCAGCTTAGAGGGACTCGATATAACAGCTGGGGGAGAGACCCAGTACTTC,CASSLEGLDITAGGETQYF,NA,NA,TRBJ2-5,TRBV11-2
TGTGCCAGCAGCTTATCACATGGAACCTCTGGGGCCAACGTCCTGACTTTC,CASSLSHGTSGANVLTF,NA,NA,TRBJ2-6,TRBV7-6